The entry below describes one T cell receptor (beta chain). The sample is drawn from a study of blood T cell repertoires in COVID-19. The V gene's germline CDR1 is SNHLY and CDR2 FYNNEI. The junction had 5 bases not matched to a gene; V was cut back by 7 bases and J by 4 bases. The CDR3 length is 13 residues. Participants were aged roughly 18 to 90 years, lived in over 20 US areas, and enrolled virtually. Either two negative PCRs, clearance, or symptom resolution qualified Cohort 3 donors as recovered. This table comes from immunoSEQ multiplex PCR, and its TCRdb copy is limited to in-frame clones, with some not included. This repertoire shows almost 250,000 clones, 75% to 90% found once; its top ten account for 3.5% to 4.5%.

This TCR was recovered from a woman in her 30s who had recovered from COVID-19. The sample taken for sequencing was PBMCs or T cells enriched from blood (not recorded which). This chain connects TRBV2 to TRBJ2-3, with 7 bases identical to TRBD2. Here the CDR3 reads CASNAGVPDTQYF. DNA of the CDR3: TGTGCCAGCAACGCGGGAGTCCCAGATACGCAGTATTTT.